This T cell receptor beta chain stems from a study of OX40 agonist ivuxolimab in advanced cancers. This CDR3 comprises 14 residues. After removal of 6 bases from V and 1 base from J, the junction contained 6 bases not matched to a gene. CDR1 and CDR2 from the germline V gene are SQVTM and ANQGSEA. This clone appeared a single time. Generated by immunoSEQ multiplex PCR, the TCRdb table keeps only in-frame clones and is missing some. The table records 70,000 or so clones, 80% of them present only once. The TCR comes from an adult with an advanced solid tumor such as melanoma, head and neck, liver or kidney cancer. The gene calls are TRBV29-1 and TRBJ1-1; 9 bases align to TRBD1. This specimen consisted of CD4+ or CD8+ T cells sorted from blood, obtained in a trial of the OX40 agonist ivuxolimab. The CDR3 spells CSVRGGQGNTEAFF. The DNA for the CDR3 is TGCAGCGTCCGGGGGGGACAGGGGAACACTGAAGCTTTCTTT.